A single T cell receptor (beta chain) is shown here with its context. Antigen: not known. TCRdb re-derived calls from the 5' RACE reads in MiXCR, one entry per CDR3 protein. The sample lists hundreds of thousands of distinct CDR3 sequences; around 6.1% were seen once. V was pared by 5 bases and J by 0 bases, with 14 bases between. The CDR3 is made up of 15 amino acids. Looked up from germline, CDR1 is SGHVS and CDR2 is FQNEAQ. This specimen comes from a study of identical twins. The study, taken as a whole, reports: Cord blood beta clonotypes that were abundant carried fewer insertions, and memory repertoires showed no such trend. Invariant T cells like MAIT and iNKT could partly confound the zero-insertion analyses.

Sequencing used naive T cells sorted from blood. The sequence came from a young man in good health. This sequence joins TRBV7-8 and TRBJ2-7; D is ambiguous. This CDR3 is CASSVSDSFSYEQYF. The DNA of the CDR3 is TGTGCCAGCAGCGTCTCAGACTCCTTCTCCTACGAGCAGTACTTC.